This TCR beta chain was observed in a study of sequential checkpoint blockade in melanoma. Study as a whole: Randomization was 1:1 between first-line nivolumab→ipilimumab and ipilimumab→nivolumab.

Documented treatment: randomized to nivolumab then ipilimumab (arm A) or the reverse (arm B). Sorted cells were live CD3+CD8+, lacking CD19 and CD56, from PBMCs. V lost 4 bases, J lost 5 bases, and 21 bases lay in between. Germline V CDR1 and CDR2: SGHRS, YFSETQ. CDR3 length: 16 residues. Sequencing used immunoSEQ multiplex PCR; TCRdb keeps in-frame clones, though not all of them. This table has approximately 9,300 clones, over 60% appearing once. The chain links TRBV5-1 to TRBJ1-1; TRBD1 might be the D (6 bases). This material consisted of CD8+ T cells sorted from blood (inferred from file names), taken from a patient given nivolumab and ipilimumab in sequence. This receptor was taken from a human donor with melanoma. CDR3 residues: CASSTPGETGRTEAFF. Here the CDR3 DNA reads TGCGCCAGCAGCACGCCGGGCGAAACAGGGCGGACTGAAGCTTTCTTT.